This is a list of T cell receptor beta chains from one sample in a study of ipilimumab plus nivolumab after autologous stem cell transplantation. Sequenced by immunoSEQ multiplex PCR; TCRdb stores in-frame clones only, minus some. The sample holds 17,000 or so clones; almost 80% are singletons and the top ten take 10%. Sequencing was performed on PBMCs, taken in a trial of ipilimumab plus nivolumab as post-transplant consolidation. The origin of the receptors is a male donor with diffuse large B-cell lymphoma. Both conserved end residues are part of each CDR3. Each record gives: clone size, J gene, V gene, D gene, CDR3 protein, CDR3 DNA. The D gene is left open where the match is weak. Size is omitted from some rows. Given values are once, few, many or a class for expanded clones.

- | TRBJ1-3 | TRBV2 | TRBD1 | CASSRQGSGIGNTIYF | TGTGCCAGCAGCAGACAGGGAAGCGGTATTGGAAACACCATATATTTT
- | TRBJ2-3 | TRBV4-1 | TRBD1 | CASSRDRVDTQYF | TGCGCCAGCAGCCGAGACAGGGTTGATACGCAGTATTTT
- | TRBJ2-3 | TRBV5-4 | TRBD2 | CASSHTSGGTDTQYF | TGTGCCAGCAGCCATACTAGCGGGGGCACAGATACGCAGTATTTT
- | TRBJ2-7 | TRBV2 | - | CASRSGGHLSYEQYF | TGTGCCAGCAGATCGGGGGGACACCTCTCCTACGAGCAGTACTTC
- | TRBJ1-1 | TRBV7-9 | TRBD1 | CASSLEGAAFF | TGTGCCAGCAGCTTAGAGGGGGCCGCTTTCTTT
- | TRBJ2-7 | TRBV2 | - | CASKGRPTYEQYF | TGTGCCAGCAAAGGACGGCCCACCTACGAGCAGTACTTC
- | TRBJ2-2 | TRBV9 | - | CASPGRELFF | TGTGCCAGTCCCGGTAGGGAGCTGTTTTTT
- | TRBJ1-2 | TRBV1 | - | CTSSKKTYGYTF | TGCACCAGCAGTAAGAAGACCTATGGCTACACCTTC
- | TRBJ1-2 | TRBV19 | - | CASSEDKIYTF | TGTGCCAGTAGTGAAGACAAGATCTACACCTTC
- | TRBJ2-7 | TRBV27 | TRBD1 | CASSTRQGAYEQYF | TGTGCCAGCAGTACCCGACAGGGTGCCTACGAGCAGTACTTC
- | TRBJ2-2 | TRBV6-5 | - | CASRKGTTNTGELFF | TGTGCCAGCAGAAAGGGGACCACGAACACCGGGGAGCTGTTTTTT
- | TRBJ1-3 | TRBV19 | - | CASSAGPLGNTIYF | TGTGCCAGTAGCGCGGGACCGCTTGGAAACACCATATATTTT
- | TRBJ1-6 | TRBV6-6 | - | CASRLTEDSPLHF | TGTGCCAGCAGACTCACGGAGGATTCACCCCTCCACTTT
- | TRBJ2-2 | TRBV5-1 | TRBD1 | CASSLGTGWTGELFF | TGCGCCAGCAGCCTAGGGACAGGGTGGACCGGGGAGCTGTTTTTT
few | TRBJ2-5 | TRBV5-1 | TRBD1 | CASSLEGQQETQYF | TGCGCCAGCAGCTTGGAGGGACAGCAAGAGACCCAGTACTTC
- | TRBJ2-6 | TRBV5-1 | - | CASSFLSGTGANVLTF | TGCGCCAGCAGCTTCCTCTCAGGGACCGGGGCCAACGTCCTGACTTTC
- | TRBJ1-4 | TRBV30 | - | CAWRSRDNEKLFF | TGTGCCTGGAGGTCGAGAGATAATGAAAAACTGTTTTTT
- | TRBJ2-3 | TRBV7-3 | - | CASSPGYGPGTNTQYF | TGTGCCAGCAGCCCAGGTTATGGCCCTGGCACGAATACGCAGTATTTT
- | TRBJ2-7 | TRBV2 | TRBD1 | CASRGGQGALYEQYF | TGTGCCAGCAGAGGCGGACAGGGGGCTCTCTACGAGCAGTACTTC
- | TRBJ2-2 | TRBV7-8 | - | CASRDFYANTGELFF | TGTGCCAGCAGGGACTTCTACGCGAACACCGGGGAGCTGTTTTTT
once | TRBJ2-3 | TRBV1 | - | CTSVGQGDTDTQYF | TGCACCAGCGTAGGACAGGGGGACACAGATACGCAGTATTTT
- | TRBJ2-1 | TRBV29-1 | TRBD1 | CSVEGTGMSVQFF | TGCAGCGTTGAAGGGACAGGGATGTCTGTGCAGTTCTTC
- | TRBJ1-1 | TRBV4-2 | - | CASSQAELNTEAFF | TGTGCCAGCAGCCAAGCAGAGTTGAACACTGAAGCTTTCTTT
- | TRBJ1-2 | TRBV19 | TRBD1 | CASNDRVHGYTF | TGTGCCAGTAACGACAGGGTCCATGGCTACACCTTC
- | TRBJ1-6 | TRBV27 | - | CASREVQNSPLHF | TGTGCCAGCAGGGAAGTCCAAAATTCACCCCTCCACTTT
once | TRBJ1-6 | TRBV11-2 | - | CASSLGGVSNSPLHF | TGTGCCAGCAGCTTAGGAGGGGTGAGTAATTCACCCCTCCACTTT
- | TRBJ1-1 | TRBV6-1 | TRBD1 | CASSLQKGGYTEAFF | TGTGCCAGCAGCCTCCAAAAAGGGGGCTACACTGAAGCTTTCTTT
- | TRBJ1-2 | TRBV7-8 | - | CASSLAGANYGYTF | TGTGCCAGCAGCCTAGCAGGGGCTAACTATGGCTACACCTTC
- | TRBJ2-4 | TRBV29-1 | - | CSVEDPELGIIQYF | TGCAGCGTTGAAGATCCGGAATTAGGGATCATTCAGTACTTC
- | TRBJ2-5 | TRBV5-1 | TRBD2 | CASSRLTSGQETQYF | TGCGCCAGCAGCCGACTCACTAGCGGTCAAGAGACCCAGTACTTC
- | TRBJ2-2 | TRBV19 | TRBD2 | CASGIGLAGGPVPGELFF | TGTGCCAGTGGGATCGGACTAGCGGGGGGGCCGGTACCCGGGGAGCTGTTTTTT
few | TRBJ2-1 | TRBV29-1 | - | CSKPALSPYNEQFF | TGCAGCAAACCGGCCTTAAGCCCCTACAATGAGCAGTTCTTC
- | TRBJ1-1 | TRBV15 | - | CATSRDRGGSAEAFF | TGTGCCACCAGCAGAGATCGCGGGGGAAGCGCTGAAGCTTTCTTT
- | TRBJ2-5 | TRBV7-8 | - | CASSLHRQQETQYF | TGTGCCAGCAGCTTACATCGGCAACAAGAGACCCAGTACTTC
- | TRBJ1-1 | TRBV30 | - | CAWTPLGGKAFF | TGTGCCTGGACCCCACTGGGGGGGAAAGCTTTCTTT
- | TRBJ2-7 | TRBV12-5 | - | CASGPGVLEQYF | TGTGCTAGTGGCCCCGGGGTTCTCGAGCAGTACTTC
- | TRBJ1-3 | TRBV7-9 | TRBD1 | CASSLAGGFTNTIYF | TGTGCCAGCAGCCTCGCAGGGGGATTTACCAACACCATATATTTT
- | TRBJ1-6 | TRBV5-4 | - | CASSRGQPYNSPLHF | TGCGCCAGCAGCCGAGGACAGCCCTATAATTCACCCCTCCACTTT
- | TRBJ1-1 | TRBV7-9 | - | CASSLEQAWAEAFF | TGTGCCAGCAGCTTAGAACAGGCGTGGGCTGAAGCTTTCTTT
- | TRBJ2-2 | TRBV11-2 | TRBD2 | CASSPRGGLEGGELFF | TGTGCCAGCAGCCCCCGGGGGGGCTTGGAAGGCGGGGAGCTGTTTTTT
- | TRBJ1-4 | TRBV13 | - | CASSEYNCLLVDNEKLFF | TGTGCCAGCAGTGAGTATAACTGTCTCCTAGTCGACAATGAAAAACTGTTTTTT
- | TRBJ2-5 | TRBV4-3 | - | CASSQEPWGTQYF | TGCGCCAGCAGCCAAGAGCCCTGGGGGACCCAGTACTTC
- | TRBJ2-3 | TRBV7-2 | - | CASSLLAGTDTQYF | TGTGCCAGCAGCTTACTGGCCGGAACAGATACGCAGTATTTT
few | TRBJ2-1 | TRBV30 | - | CAWSFGGSYNEQFF | TGTGCCTGGAGTTTTGGGGGCTCCTACAATGAGCAGTTCTTC
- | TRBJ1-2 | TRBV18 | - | CASSPAGRINYGYTF | TGTGCCAGCTCACCAGCCGGCCGTATTAACTATGGCTACACCTTC
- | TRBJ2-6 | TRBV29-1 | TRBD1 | CSVQTGTGANVLTF | TGCAGCGTTCAGACAGGGACTGGGGCCAACGTCCTGACTTTC
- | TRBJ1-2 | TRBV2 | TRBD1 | CASSQPQGANNYGYTF | TGTGCCAGCAGCCAACCCCAGGGGGCTAATAACTATGGCTACACCTTC